What follows are 11 T cell receptor beta chains derived from one specimen sequenced in a study of cytomegalovirus exposure and HLA in healthy donors. Primers: 60 Vbeta forward and 13 Jbeta reverse. Sequencing used immunoSEQ multiplex PCR; TCRdb keeps in-frame clones, though not all of them. The data hold under 130,000 clones, with 65% to 85% observed a single time. The source material was PBMCs. These TCRs come from a male donor in good health and CMV-seronegative.

The chain employs TRBV2 and TRBJ1-6; 9 nucleotides align to TRBD1. This CDR3 has 15 residues. V trimming: 3 bases; J trimming: 10 bases; junction bases outside the gene matches: 7. Per the germline V gene, CDR1 is SNHLY and CDR2 is FYNNEI. The CDR3 here is CASSEGGQGNSPLHF. DNA for the CDR3: TGTGCCAGCAGTGAGGGGGGACAGGGAAACTCACCCCTCCACTTT.

This clone was observed a single time. The chain uses TRBV27 and TRBJ1-5, with D unclear. Trimming left V 0 bases short and J 5 bases short, with 8 bases between. CDR1 and CDR2 from the germline V gene are MNHEY and SMNVEV (reference sequence). The CDR3 spans 14 residues. This CDR3 reads CASSLSGVDQPQHF. CDR3 in DNA: TGTGCCAGCAGTTTATCCGGGGTCGATCAGCCCCAGCATTTT.

V gene TRBV2 combines with J gene TRBJ2-7, with D perhaps TRBD2 (6 bases). Germline CDR1 is SNHLY and CDR2 is FYNNEI. Between the trimmed V and J ends, which lost 3 bases and 3 bases, there was a span of 12 bases. CDR3 size: 14 residues. The CDR3 DNA follows: TGTGCCAGCAGTGATCTCGGGGGAGGCTACGAGCAGTACTTC. Its protein is CASSDLGGGYEQYF.

This rearrangement joins TRBV23-1 to TRBJ2-3; a possible D gene is TRBD2 (7 bases). TRBV23-1 is treated as an ORF (open reading frame) with a function not yet certain. The CDR3 runs to 15 residues. Deletions cut 7 bases from V and 0 bases from J, with 14 bases between. Here the CDR3 reads CASKRGGASTDTQYF. The DNA of the CDR3 is TGCGCCAGCAAAAGGGGGGGAGCTAGCACAGATACGCAGTATTTT.

CDR3 sequence (DNA): TGCGCCAGCAGTGAGTCAAGTGGAGTGTTCGGGGAGCTGTTTTTT. Its translation is CASSESSGVFGELFF. The rearrangement uses TRBV10-2 and TRBJ2-2; unclear D gene. The germline gives CDR1 WSHSY, CDR2 SAAADI. V was trimmed by 0 bases and J by 7 bases, leaving 12 bases between them. This CDR3 contains 15 residues.

The rearrangement links TRBV29-1 to TRBJ1-2; D ambiguous. This CDR3 comprises 16 residues. Looked up from germline, CDR1 is SQVTM and CDR2 is ANQGSEA. V lost 6 bases, J lost 8 bases, and 28 bases lay in between. In DNA, the CDR3 is TGCAGCGTGGAAAACACTGGACCGGTCCGAGGAGGGGGCTACACCTTC. Its translation is CSVENTGPVRGGGYTF.

This chain joins TRBV4-1 and TRBJ1-2; TRBD1 matches at 7 bases. The junction had 13 bases not matched to a gene; V was cut back by 3 bases and J by 0 bases. This CDR3 region has 18 residues. Germline assignment: CDR1 MGHRA and CDR2 YSYEKL. This CDR3 is CASSHPPGTADANYGYTF. The CDR3 nucleotides read TGCGCCAGCAGCCACCCACCCGGGACAGCAGACGCTAACTATGGCTACACCTTC.

This clone has only a few counts. The chain joins TRBV11-3 to TRBJ2-3, with D possibly TRBD2 on 5 matching bases. Deletions cut 3 bases from V and 0 bases from J, with 10 bases between. This CDR3 is 15 amino acids long. The germline V gene has CDR1 SGHNT and CDR2 YENEEA. In DNA form, the CDR3 reads TGTGCCAGCAGCTTGCACAGCGGAAGCACAGATACGCAGTATTTT. It translates to CASSLHSGSTDTQYF.

This sequence joins TRBV6-5 and TRBJ1-5; a possible D gene is TRBD1 (5 bases). Germline V CDR1 and CDR2: MNHEY, SVGAGI. The CDR3 sequence is 14 residues long. V was clipped by 6 bases and J by 0 bases, with 9 bases between them. CDR3 bases: TGTGCCAGCAGGACAGCGAATAGCAATCAGCCCCAGCATTTT. Protein sequence: CASRTANSNQPQHF.

J is TRBJ1-1 and V is TRBV5-1; D is perhaps TRBD1 (5 bases). This CDR3 has 15 residues. The germline gives CDR1 SGHRS, CDR2 YFSETQ. Trimming removed 0 bases at V and 3 bases at J, with 12 bases between. The DNA for the CDR3 is TGCGCCAGCAGCTTGGCCGGGGGGACGCACACTGAAGCTTTCTTT. It specifies CASSLAGGTHTEAFF.

This rearrangement joins TRBV7-9 to TRBJ1-2; 8 bases are a match to TRBD1. The trim removed 3 bases at V and 6 bases at J, leaving 3 bases unmatched. CDR1 SEHNR and CDR2 FQNEAQ come from the germline V gene (reference sequence). CDR3 length equals 13 residues. The CDR3 here is CASSFTGGDGYTF. The CDR3, as DNA: TGTGCCAGCAGCTTCACAGGGGGTGATGGCTACACCTTC.